These T cell receptor beta chains were read from a single sample in a study of T cells after yellow fever vaccination. TCRdb redid the calling of the 5' RACE reads with MiXCR, one entry per CDR3 protein. The sample contains 300,000 to 450,000 distinct CDR3 sequences, roughly 8.3% of which appear only once. Material: PBMCs, obtained about 49 days after the first yellow fever vaccination. The receptors here all came from a man between 18 and 29 years old who received the YFV17D yellow fever vaccine. CDR3s include the opening cysteine and the closing phenylalanine or tryptophan. D genes are given only for firm matches. Size is stated for part of the rows, as once, few or many counts, or as a class when the clone is expanded.

v_call	clone_size	j_call	d_call	cdr3_nt	cdr3_aa
TRBV7-2	-	TRBJ1-4	-	TGTGCCAGCAGCTTATTTACAGGAACTAATGAAAAACTGTTTTTT	CASSLFTGTNEKLFF
TRBV10-3	-	TRBJ2-1	-	TGTGCCATCAGTGAGTCATACATCAATGAGCAGTTCTTC	CAISESYINEQFF
TRBV20-1	few	TRBJ1-2	-	TGCAGTGCTAGCGGCAGGGACTATGGCTACACCTTC	CSASGRDYGYTF
TRBV24-1	-	TRBJ2-1	-	TGTGCCACCAGTGATTTTGAGGGGACCTCCTACAATGAGCAGTTCTTC	CATSDFEGTSYNEQFF
TRBV7-9	few	TRBJ2-7	-	TGTGCCAGCAGCTCATACAGGGTCGTCCACGAGCAGTACTTC	CASSSYRVVHEQYF
TRBV2	few	TRBJ1-2	-	TGTGCCAGCAGTGAAGGAGGGTTAGGAGGCTACACCTTC	CASSEGGLGGYTF
TRBV5-1	many	TRBJ2-5	-	TGCGCCAGCAGCTTGGCCCATGGCGAACAGGGAGAGACCCAGTACTTC	CASSLAHGEQGETQYF
TRBV7-9	-	TRBJ2-3	-	TGTGCCAGCGGGGAATGGGAAAACACAGATACGCAGTATTTT	CASGEWENTDTQYF
TRBV11-2	-	TRBJ1-1	-	TGTGCCAGCAGCTTAGAAAGGTTGGACACTGAAGCTTTCTTT	CASSLERLDTEAFF
TRBV7-2	many	TRBJ2-3	-	TGTGCCAGCAGCTCCTCTGCTGGTCCAGATACGCAGTATTTT	CASSSSAGPDTQYF
TRBV7-8	few	TRBJ1-2	-	TGTGCCAGCAGCACCCGGGGGAGGTATGGCTACACCTTC	CASSTRGRYGYTF
TRBV10-3	few	TRBJ2-7	-	TGTGCCATCAGCCAGAGCGACGGGCCCTACGAGCAGTACTTC	CAISQSDGPYEQYF
TRBV4-3	many	TRBJ2-7	-	TGCGCCAGCAGCCAAGAAGGGGGGTTGTACGAGCAGTACTTC	CASSQEGGLYEQYF
TRBV11-2	few	TRBJ2-5	TRBD2	TGTGCCAGCAGTCCTTCGACTAGCACAGAGACCCAGTACTTC	CASSPSTSTETQYF
TRBV28	few	TRBJ1-5	-	TGTGCCAGCAGTTTATGGGGGGGCGAGGTTCAGCCCCAGCATTTT	CASSLWGGEVQPQHF
TRBV7-2	-	TRBJ2-2	TRBD1	TGTGCCAGCACCAAAATGACAGGGGAGACCGGGGAGCTGTTTTTT	CASTKMTGETGELFF
TRBV7-9	few	TRBJ1-6	-	TGTGCCAGCAGCTTAGAGTATTCACCCCTCCACTTT	CASSLEYSPLHF
TRBV20-1	-	TRBJ2-2	-	TGCAGTATACAGGCCGCGAACACCGGGGAGCTGTTTTTT	CSIQAANTGELFF
TRBV5-1	many	TRBJ2-3	-	TGCGCCAGCAGTTCGTCGGCGGGCACAGATACGCAGTATTTT	CASSSSAGTDTQYF
TRBV20-1	-	TRBJ2-1	TRBD1	TGCAGTGCTAGAGGGGACAGGGGGCTAGGTAGTGAGCAGTTCTTC	CSARGDRGLGSEQFF
TRBV20-1	-	TRBJ2-7	TRBD2	TGCAGTGCCAGGACTAGCGGGGGGACGACCTACGAGCAGTACTTC	CSARTSGGTTYEQYF
TRBV6-2/TRBV6-3	few	TRBJ1-4	-	TGTGCCAGCAGCCCTTACGACACCACAACTAATGAAAAACTGTTTTTT	CASSPYDTTTNEKLFF
TRBV20-1	few	TRBJ2-2	-	TGCAGTGCCCTGGGTGGGGTGGACGGGGAGCTGTTTTTT	CSALGGVDGELFF
TRBV20-1	-	TRBJ2-3	TRBD1	TGCAGTGCTTCGGACAGGGGCGGCGCAGATACGCAGTATTTT	CSASDRGGADTQYF
TRBV5-4	few	TRBJ2-2	-	TGTGCCAGCAGCTTGTGGGGCGGGGAGCTGTTTTTT	CASSLWGGELFF
TRBV30	-	TRBJ2-1	TRBD2	TGTGCCTGGAGTATTGGGGGGGGGTACAATGAGCAGTTCTTC	CAWSIGGGYNEQFF
TRBV18	few	TRBJ1-1	-	TGTGCCAGCTCACCACCCGGCAGGTCGGCTTTCTTT	CASSPPGRSAFF
TRBV5-1	many	TRBJ2-5	-	TGCGCCAGCAGCCTGACAAACCAAGAGACCCAGTACTTC	CASSLTNQETQYF
TRBV20-1	-	TRBJ1-1	-	TGCAGTGCTTCCCCAGCGGGACACCGGAACACTGAAGCTTTCTTT	CSASPAGHRNTEAFF
TRBV5-1	few	TRBJ1-2	-	TGCGCCAGCAGCTTCAGGGGCGCCGGTAACTATGGCTACACCTTC	CASSFRGAGNYGYTF
TRBV11-2	-	TRBJ1-2	-	TGTGCCAGCAGCTTAGGGTCCAGGGGCTATGGCTACACCTTC	CASSLGSRGYGYTF
TRBV7-9	-	TRBJ1-2	TRBD1	TGTGCCAGCAGCAAATCCGGGACAGGGATAGGCTACACCTTC	CASSKSGTGIGYTF
TRBV5-1	-	TRBJ2-2	TRBD2	TGCGCCAGCAGCTTCGTTGGCGGACTAGCGGGGACAATACTCAACACCGGGGAGCTGTTTTTT	CASSFVGGLAGTILNTGELFF
TRBV5-4	-	TRBJ2-2	-	TGTGCCAGCAGATTGACGAACACCGGGGAGCTGTTTTTT	CASRLTNTGELFF
TRBV20-1	-	TRBJ2-5	-	TGCAGTGCTAGAGCCGTGACCTCTTCCACGGGAGAGACCCAGTACTTC	CSARAVTSSTGETQYF
TRBV27	-	TRBJ1-2	TRBD1	TGTGCCAGCAGTTTCCTCCCTATGACAGGGCCGATTAACTATGGCTACACCTTC	CASSFLPMTGPINYGYTF
TRBV20-1	-	TRBJ2-5	-	TGCAGTGCTAGAGCGGGGCAGAAAGAGACCCAGTACTTC	CSARAGQKETQYF
TRBV20-1	many	TRBJ1-1	-	TGCAGTGCTAGTGATGTTAACACTGAAGCTTTCTTT	CSASDVNTEAFF
TRBV7-2	-	TRBJ2-3	TRBD2	TGTGCCAGCAGCGCCTATAGCGGGCAAGATACGCAGTATTTT	CASSAYSGQDTQYF
TRBV5-1	-	TRBJ2-6	-	TGCGCCAGCAGCTTCGAGGGGGCCAACGTCCTGACTTTC	CASSFEGANVLTF
TRBV12-3/TRBV12-4	many	TRBJ1-5	-	TGTGCCAGCAGTTTATTTCGGTCTGGACAGCCCCAGCATTTT	CASSLFRSGQPQHF
TRBV5-1	-	TRBJ1-2	-	TGCGCCAGCAGCTTATTGGGGCAGAATGGCTACACCTTC	CASSLLGQNGYTF
TRBV30	few	TRBJ2-7	-	TGTGCCTGGAGTTCCGGTCACGAGCAGTACTTC	CAWSSGHEQYF
TRBV6-5	many	TRBJ2-1	TRBD1	TGTGCCAGCAGTTACGCCCCGGGACAGGGTAAGGATGAGCAGTTCTTC	CASSYAPGQGKDEQFF
TRBV7-8	-	TRBJ1-2	-	TGTGCCAGCAGCACCCGTGGAGGGGTTAACTATGGCTACACCTTC	CASSTRGGVNYGYTF
TRBV27	-	TRBJ2-5	TRBD2	TGTGCCAGCAGCCCCACCGTAGCGGGGAATCAAGAGACCCAGTACTTC	CASSPTVAGNQETQYF
TRBV7-2	few	TRBJ2-3	TRBD1	TGTGCCAGCAGAAGGACAGGGTTTAACACAGATACGCAGTATTTT	CASRRTGFNTDTQYF
TRBV6-5	-	TRBJ2-1	-	TGTGCCAGCAGTTATACAGACTCCTACAATGAGCAGTTCTTC	CASSYTDSYNEQFF
TRBV7-3	-	TRBJ2-5	-	TGTGCCAGCAGCTTAAGGGTGCGGGGAGTTAAAGAGACCCAGTACTTC	CASSLRVRGVKETQYF
TRBV27	few	TRBJ2-7	TRBD1	TGTGCCAGCAGTGGTACAGGGACAGGGTGGGAGCAGTACTTC	CASSGTGTGWEQYF
TRBV7-2	many	TRBJ1-1	TRBD1	TGTGCCAGCAGCCGTACAGGGGGCTGGAACACTGAAGCTTTCTTT	CASSRTGGWNTEAFF
TRBV4-1	-	TRBJ1-5	TRBD1	TGCGCCAGCAGCCCTCGGGACAGGGGGGATCAGCCCCAGCATTTT	CASSPRDRGDQPQHF
TRBV7-9	many	TRBJ1-4	TRBD1	TGTGCCAGCAGCCCGGGACAGGGCAATGAAAAACTGTTTTTT	CASSPGQGNEKLFF
TRBV5-6	few	TRBJ1-2	TRBD1	TGTGCCAGCAGCTTCACAGGGGGCGCGAACTATGGCTACACCTTC	CASSFTGGANYGYTF
TRBV7-2	few	TRBJ2-3	-	TGTGCCAGCAGCTACCCTTCCTCCACTGGGGGCACAGATACGCAGTATTTT	CASSYPSSTGGTDTQYF
TRBV7-9	many	TRBJ1-1	TRBD1	TGTGCCAGCAGCTTTCAGGGGGCGGACACTGAAGCTTTCTTT	CASSFQGADTEAFF
TRBV18	few	TRBJ2-7	-	TGTGCCAGCTCACCACCGGGCCACGAGCAGTACTTC	CASSPPGHEQYF
TRBV12-3/TRBV12-4	-	TRBJ2-3	TRBD1	TGTGCCAGCAGCCCCGACAGGGTGAGGGCAGATACGCAGTATTTT	CASSPDRVRADTQYF
TRBV4-1	-	TRBJ2-3	TRBD2	TGCGCCAGCAGCCAAGATGTGGCGGGGGGTGGGACAGATACGCAGTATTTT	CASSQDVAGGGTDTQYF
TRBV10-3	-	TRBJ1-1	TRBD1	TGTGCCATCAGTGAACGGGACAGGGGCCCGGACACTGAAGCTTTCTTT	CAISERDRGPDTEAFF